There are many counts of the clone carrying this TCR beta chain. What it binds is not known. This CDR3 spans 13 amino acids. V lost 5 bases and J lost 7, with 14 bases in between. CDR1 SGHVS and CDR2 FQNEAQ come from the germline V gene. The sample belongs to a study of T cells in Graves' hyperthyroidism and ophthalmopathy. Study-wide findings and caveats: Among thyroid clonotypes expanded above 0.001, most also appeared in blood. Model-based prediction identified ophthalmopathy a median 6.5 months prior to its onset.

RNA transcripts provided the source from which TCR beta CDR3 regions were amplified. First-round RT-PCR with HTBI primers amplified the TCR CDR3 region. One entry per CDR3 protein results from TCRdb running MiXCR on the multiplex PCR reads. The sample lists about 560,000 distinct CDR3 sequences, 16% occurring once. Diagnoses used clinical symptoms, serum thyroxine and TRAb, thyroid ultrasound and orbital computed tomography. Input material: blood. This chain joins TRBV7-8 and TRBJ1-2; a possible D gene is TRBD1 (5 bases). This clonotype was obtained from a woman aged 18-29 years with Graves' hyperthyroidism. CDR3 loop: CASSGGRRSGYTF. Written as DNA, the CDR3 is TGTGCCAGCAGCGGGGGTAGAAGGTCTGGCTACACCTTC.